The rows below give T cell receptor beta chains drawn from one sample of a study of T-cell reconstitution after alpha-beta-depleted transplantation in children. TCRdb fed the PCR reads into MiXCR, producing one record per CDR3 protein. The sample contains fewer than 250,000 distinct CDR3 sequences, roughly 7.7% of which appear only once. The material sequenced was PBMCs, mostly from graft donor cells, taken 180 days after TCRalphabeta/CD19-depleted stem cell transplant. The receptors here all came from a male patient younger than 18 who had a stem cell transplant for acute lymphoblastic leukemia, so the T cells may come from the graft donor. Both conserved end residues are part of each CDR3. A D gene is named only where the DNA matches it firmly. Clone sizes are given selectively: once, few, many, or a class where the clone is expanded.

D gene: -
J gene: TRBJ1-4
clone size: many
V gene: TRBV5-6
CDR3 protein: CASSNRDTFEKLFF
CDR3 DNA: TGTGCCAGCAGCAATCGGGACACCTTCGAAAAACTGTTTTTT

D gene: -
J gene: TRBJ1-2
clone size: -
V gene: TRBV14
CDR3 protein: CASSQGSTPNYGYTF
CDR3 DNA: TGTGCCAGCAGCCAGGGATCCACTCCTAACTATGGCTACACCTTC

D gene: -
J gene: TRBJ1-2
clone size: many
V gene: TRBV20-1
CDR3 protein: CSASDVEDANYGYTF
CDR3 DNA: TGCAGTGCTAGTGATGTGGAGGATGCTAACTATGGCTACACCTTC

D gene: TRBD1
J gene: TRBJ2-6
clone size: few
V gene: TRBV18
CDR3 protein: CASSRGQSHSGANVLTF
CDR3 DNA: TGTGCCAGCTCCCGGGGACAGAGTCACTCTGGGGCCAACGTCCTGACTTTC

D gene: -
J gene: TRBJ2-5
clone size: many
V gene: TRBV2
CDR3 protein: CASSGGVLRETQYF
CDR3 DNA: TGTGCCAGCAGTGGAGGGGTTTTGAGGGAGACCCAGTACTTC

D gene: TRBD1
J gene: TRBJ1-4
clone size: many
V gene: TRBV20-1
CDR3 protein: CSARARTGRDEKLFF
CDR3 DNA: TGCAGTGCTAGAGCCCGGACAGGGAGGGACGAAAAACTGTTTTTT

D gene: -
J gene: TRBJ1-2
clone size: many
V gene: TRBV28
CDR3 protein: CASSSDRNYGYTF
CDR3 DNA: TGTGCCAGCAGTTCCGACAGAAACTATGGCTACACCTTC

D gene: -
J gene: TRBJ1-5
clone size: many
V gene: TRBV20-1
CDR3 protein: CSARGGDQPQHF
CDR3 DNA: TGCAGTGCTAGAGGGGGTGATCAGCCCCAGCATTTT

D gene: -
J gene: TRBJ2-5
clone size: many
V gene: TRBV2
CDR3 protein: CASSVEGTETQYF
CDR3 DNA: TGTGCCAGCAGTGTGGAGGGGACGGAGACCCAGTACTTC

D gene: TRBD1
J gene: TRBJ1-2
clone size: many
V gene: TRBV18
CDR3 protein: CASSPRGTGDDYGYTF
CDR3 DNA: TGTGCCAGCTCACCACGTGGGACAGGGGACGACTATGGCTACACCTTC

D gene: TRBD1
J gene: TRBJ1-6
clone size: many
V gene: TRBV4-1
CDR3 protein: CASSQDQGQGGSPLHF
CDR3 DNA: TGCGCCAGCAGCCAAGATCAGGGACAGGGCGGATCACCCCTCCACTTT

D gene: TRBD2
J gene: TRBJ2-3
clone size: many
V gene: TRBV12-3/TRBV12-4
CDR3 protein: CASNKLAGGLTDTQYF
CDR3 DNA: TGTGCCAGCAACAAACTAGCGGGGGGGCTCACAGATACGCAGTATTTT

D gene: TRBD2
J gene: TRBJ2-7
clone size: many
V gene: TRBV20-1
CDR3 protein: CSAPIAGGGEQYF
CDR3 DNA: TGCAGTGCGCCCATAGCGGGGGGTGGCGAGCAGTACTTC

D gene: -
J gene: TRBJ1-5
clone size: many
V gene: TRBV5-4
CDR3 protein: CASSFLGQPQHF
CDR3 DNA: TGTGCCAGCAGCTTCCTAGGGCAGCCCCAGCATTTT

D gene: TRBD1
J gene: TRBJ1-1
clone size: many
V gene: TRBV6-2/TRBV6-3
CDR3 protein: CASSNDRGRGNTEAFF
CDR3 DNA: TGTGCCAGCAGCAACGACAGGGGGCGAGGGAACACTGAAGCTTTCTTT

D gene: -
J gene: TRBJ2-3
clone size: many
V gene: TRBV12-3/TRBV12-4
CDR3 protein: CASSLGLAPADTQYF
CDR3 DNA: TGTGCCAGCAGTTTAGGGCTAGCCCCCGCAGATACGCAGTATTTT

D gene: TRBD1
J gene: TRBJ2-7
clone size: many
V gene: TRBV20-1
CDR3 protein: CSARGKGADEQYF
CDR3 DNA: TGCAGTGCTAGAGGAAAGGGGGCAGACGAGCAGTACTTC

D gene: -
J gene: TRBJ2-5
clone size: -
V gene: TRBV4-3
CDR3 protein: CASSQGKGWGVQETQYF
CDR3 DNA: TGCGCCAGCAGCCAAGGGAAAGGGTGGGGGGTCCAAGAGACCCAGTACTTC

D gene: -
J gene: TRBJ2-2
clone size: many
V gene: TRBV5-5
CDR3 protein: CASSWGLGAYTGELFF
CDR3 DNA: TGTGCCAGCAGCTGGGGGCTGGGGGCGTACACCGGGGAGCTGTTTTTT

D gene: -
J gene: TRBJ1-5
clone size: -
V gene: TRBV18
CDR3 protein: CASSPTVAIKPQHF
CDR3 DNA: TGTGCCAGCTCACCGACCGTTGCAATCAAGCCCCAGCATTTT

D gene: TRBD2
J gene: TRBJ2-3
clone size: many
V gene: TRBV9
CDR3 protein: CASSLGGTSTDTQYF
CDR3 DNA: TGTGCCAGCTCACTCGGGGGGACTAGCACAGATACGCAGTATTTT

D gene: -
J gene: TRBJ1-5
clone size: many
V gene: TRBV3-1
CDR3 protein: CASSQLDQPQHF
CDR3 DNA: TGTGCCAGCAGCCAGTTAGATCAGCCCCAGCATTTT

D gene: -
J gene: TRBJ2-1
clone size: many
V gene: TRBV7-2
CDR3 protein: CASSLSGASYNEQFF
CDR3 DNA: TGTGCCAGCAGCTTATCCGGGGCCTCCTACAATGAGCAGTTCTTC

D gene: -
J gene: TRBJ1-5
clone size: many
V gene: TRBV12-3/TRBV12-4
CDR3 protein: CASSLVAGRQPQHF
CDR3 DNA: TGTGCCAGCAGTTTGGTGGCAGGGAGACAGCCCCAGCATTTT

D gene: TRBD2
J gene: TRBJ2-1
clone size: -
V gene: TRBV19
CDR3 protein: CASSLQTSGTGLEQFF
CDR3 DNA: TGTGCCAGTAGTCTGCAGACTAGCGGGACTGGTCTTGAGCAGTTCTTC

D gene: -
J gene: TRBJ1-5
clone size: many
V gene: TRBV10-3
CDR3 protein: CAISEGGGASNQPQHF
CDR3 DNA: TGTGCCATCAGTGAGGGTGGGGGGGCCAGCAATCAGCCCCAGCATTTT

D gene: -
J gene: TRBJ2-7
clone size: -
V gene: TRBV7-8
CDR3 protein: CASSLKGVEQYF
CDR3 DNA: TGTGCCAGCAGCTTAAAGGGGGTCGAGCAGTACTTC

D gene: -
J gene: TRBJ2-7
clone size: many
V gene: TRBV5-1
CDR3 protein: CASTNGWTASNEQYF
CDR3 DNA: TGCGCCAGCACAAATGGATGGACAGCGTCTAACGAGCAGTACTTC

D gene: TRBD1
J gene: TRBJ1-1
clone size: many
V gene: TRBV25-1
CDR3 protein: CASRQGAATEAFF
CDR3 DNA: TGTGCCAGCCGACAGGGGGCGGCTACTGAAGCTTTCTTT

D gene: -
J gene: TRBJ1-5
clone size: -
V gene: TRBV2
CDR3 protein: CASNPGVEQPQHF
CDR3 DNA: TGTGCCAGCAATCCGGGGGTCGAGCAGCCCCAGCATTTT

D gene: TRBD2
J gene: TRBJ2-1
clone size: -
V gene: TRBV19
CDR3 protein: CASSIAGGWNEQFF
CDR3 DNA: TGTGCCAGTAGTATAGCGGGGGGGTGGAATGAGCAGTTCTTC

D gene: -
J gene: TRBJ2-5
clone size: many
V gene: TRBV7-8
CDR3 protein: CASSFNGGMGETQYF
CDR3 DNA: TGTGCCAGCAGCTTTAATGGAGGGATGGGAGAGACCCAGTACTTC

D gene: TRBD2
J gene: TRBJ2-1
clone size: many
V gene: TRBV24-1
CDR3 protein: CATSRGGGAKYNEQFF
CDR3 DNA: TGTGCCACCAGTCGGGGCGGGGGGGCCAAGTACAATGAGCAGTTCTTC

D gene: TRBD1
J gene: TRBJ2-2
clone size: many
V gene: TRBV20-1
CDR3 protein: CSARGVGTGSNTGELFF
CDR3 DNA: TGCAGTGCTAGAGGGGTGGGGACAGGATCGAACACCGGGGAGCTGTTTTTT

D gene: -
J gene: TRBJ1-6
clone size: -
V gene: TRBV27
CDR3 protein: CASSSRVNSPLHF
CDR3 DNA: TGTGCCAGCAGTTCCAGGGTTAATTCACCCCTCCACTTT

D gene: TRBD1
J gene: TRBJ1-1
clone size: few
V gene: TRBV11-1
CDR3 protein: CASSLIDRGTEAFF
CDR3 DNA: TGTGCCAGCAGCTTAATTGACAGGGGAACTGAAGCTTTCTTT

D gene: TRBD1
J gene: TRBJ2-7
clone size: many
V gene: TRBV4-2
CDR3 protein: CASSQDLILRTGRPYEQYF
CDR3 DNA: TGTGCCAGCAGCCAAGATTTAATCTTAAGGACAGGGAGGCCCTACGAGCAGTACTTC

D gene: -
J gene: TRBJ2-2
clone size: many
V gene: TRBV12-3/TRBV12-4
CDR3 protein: CALPVRSANTGELFF
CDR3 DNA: TGTGCCCTCCCGGTACGGTCCGCGAACACCGGGGAGCTGTTTTTT

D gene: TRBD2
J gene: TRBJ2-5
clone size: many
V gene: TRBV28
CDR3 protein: CASSLGLAGQETQYF
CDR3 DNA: TGTGCCAGCAGTTTAGGGCTAGCGGGTCAAGAGACCCAGTACTTC

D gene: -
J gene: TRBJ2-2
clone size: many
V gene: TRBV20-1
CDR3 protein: CSARGAGTLNTGELFF
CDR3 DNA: TGCAGTGCTAGAGGCGCCGGGACACTAAACACCGGGGAGCTGTTTTTT

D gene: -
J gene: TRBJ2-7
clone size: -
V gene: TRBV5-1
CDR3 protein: CASSYGTTAYEQYF
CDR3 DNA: TGCGCCAGCAGCTACGGGACGACCGCCTACGAGCAGTACTTC

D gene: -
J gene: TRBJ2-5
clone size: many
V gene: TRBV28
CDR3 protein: CASIRMGVGPIDRETQYF
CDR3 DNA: TGTGCCAGCATCCGAATGGGCGTCGGCCCGATAGATAGAGAGACCCAGTACTTC

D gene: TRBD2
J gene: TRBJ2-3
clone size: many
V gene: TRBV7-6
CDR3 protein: CASSSGLAGGSARTDTQYF
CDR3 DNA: TGTGCCAGCAGCTCTGGACTAGCGGGGGGGTCGGCCCGCACAGATACGCAGTATTTT

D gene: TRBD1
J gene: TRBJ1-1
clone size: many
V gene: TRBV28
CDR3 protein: CASTLDRGWNTEAFF
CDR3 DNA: TGTGCCAGCACCCTTGACAGGGGCTGGAACACTGAAGCTTTCTTT

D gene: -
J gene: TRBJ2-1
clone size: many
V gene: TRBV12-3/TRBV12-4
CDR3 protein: CASSLAPQGINEQFF
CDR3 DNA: TGTGCCAGCAGTTTAGCGCCCCAGGGAATCAATGAGCAGTTCTTC

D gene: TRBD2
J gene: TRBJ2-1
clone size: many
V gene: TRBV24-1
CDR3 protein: CATSVPGLANEQFF
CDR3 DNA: TGTGCCACCAGTGTGCCGGGACTAGCAAATGAGCAGTTCTTC

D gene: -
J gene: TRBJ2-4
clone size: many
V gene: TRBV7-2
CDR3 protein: CASSLLPLNIQYF
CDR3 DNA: TGTGCCAGCAGCTTACTGCCCCTTAATATTCAGTACTTC

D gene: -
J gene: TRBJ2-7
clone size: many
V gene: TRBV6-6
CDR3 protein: CASSYVAGYEQYF
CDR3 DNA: TGTGCCAGCAGTTATGTCGCGGGCTACGAGCAGTACTTC